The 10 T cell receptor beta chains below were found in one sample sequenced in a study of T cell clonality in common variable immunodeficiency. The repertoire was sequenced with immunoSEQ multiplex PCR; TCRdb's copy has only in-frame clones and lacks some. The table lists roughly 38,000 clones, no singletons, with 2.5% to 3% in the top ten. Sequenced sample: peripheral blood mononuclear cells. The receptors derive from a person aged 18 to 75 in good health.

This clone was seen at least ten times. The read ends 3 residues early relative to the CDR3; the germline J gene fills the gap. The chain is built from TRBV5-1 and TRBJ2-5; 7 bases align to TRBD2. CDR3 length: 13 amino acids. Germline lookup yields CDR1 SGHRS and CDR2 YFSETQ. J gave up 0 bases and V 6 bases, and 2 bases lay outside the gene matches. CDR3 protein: CASNRGDQETQYF. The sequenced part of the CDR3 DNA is TGCGCCAGCAACCGGGGGGACCAAGAGACC.

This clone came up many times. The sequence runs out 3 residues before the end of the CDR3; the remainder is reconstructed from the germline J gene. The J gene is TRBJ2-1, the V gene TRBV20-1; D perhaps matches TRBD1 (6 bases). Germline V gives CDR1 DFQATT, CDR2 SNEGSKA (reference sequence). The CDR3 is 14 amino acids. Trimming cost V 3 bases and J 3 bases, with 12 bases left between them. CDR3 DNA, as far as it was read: TGCAGTGCTAGTTCCGGGACAAACTACAATGAG. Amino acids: CSASSGTNYNE. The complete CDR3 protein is CSASSGTNYNEQFF.

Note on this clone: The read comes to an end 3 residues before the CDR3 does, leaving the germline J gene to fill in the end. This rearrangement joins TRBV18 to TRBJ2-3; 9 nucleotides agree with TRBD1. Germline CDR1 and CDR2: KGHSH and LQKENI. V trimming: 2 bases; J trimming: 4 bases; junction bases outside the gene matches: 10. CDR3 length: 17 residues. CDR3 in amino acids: CASSPRPGQGIADTQYF. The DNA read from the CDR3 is TGTGCCAGCTCACCAAGGCCGGGACAGGGTATTGCAGATACG.

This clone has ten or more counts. CDR3 sequence reads: CASSLRQSYEQYF. Incomplete CDR3 DNA: TGTGCCAGCAGCTTAAGACAGTCCTACGAG. This sequence joins TRBV11-2 and TRBJ2-7; possibly TRBD1 for D (5 bases). Read data end 3 residues before the CDR3 end; the end is taken from the germline J gene. From germline, CDR1 is SGHAT and CDR2 FQNNGV. Trimming cost V 2 bases and J 1 base, with 6 bases left between them. The CDR3 consists of 13 residues.

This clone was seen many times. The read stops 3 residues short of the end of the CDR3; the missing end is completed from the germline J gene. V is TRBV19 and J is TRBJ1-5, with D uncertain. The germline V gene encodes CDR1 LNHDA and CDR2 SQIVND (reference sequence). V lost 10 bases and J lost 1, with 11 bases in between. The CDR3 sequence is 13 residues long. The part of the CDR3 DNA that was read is TGTGCCACTCAACAGAGAAGCAATCAGCCC. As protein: CATQQRSNQP. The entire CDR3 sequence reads CATQQRSNQPQHF.

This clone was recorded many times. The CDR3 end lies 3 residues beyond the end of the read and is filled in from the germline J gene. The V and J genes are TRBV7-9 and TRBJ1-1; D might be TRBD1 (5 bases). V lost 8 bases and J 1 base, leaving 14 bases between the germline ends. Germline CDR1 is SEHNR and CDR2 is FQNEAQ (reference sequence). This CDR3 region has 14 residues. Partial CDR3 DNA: TGTGCCAGCGCCGCCTGGGGGGGGAACACTGAA. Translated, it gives CASAAWGGNTE. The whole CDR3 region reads CASAAWGGNTEAFF.

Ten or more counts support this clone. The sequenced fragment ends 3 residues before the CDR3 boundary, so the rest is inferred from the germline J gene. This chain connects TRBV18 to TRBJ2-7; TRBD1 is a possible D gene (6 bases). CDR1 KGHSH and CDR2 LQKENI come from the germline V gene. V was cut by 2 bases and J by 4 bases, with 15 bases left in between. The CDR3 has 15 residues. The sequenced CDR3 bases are TGTGCCAGCTCACCATCGGACAGCGGTCTTTACGAG. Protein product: CASSPSDSGLYE. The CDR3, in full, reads CASSPSDSGLYEQYF.

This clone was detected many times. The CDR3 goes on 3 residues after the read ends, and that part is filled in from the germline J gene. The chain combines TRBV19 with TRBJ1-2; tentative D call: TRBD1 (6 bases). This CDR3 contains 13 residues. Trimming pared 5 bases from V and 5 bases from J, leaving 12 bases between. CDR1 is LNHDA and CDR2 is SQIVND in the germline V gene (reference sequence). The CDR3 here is CASSRGTKYGYTF. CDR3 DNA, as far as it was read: TGTGCCAGTAGTCGCGGGACAAAATATGGC.

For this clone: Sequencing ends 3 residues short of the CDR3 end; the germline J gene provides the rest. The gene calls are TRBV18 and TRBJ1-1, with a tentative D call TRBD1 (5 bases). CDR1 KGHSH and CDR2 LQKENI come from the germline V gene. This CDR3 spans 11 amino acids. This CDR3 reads CASSPAGEAFF. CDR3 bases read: TGTGCCAGCTCACCAGCGGGGGAG.

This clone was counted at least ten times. The sequenced part of the CDR3 DNA is TGTGCCAGCAGTTTATCAACTAGCGGGCTCTCCTACGAG. It encodes CASSLSTSGLSYE. The whole CDR3 region reads CASSLSTSGLSYEQYF. The chain joins TRBV12-3 or TRBV12-4 to TRBJ2-7; TRBD2 matches at 9 bases. The CDR3 extends 3 residues past the end of the read, so its final part is completed from the germline J gene. The V and J ends lost 2 bases and 0 bases, in that order; junction bases with no gene match: 5. This CDR3 has 16 residues.